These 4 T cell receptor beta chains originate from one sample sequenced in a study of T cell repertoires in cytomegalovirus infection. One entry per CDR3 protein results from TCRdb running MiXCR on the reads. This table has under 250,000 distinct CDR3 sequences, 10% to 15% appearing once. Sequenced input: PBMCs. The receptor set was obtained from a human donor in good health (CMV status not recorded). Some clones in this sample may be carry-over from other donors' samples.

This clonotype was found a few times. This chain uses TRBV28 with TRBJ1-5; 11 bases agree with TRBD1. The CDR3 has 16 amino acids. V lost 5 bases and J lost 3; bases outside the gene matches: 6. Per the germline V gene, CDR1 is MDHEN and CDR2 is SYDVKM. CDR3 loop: CASSLRTGGPNQPQHF. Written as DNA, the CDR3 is TGTGCCAGCAGTCTCCGGACAGGGGGCCCCAATCAGCCCCAGCATTTT.

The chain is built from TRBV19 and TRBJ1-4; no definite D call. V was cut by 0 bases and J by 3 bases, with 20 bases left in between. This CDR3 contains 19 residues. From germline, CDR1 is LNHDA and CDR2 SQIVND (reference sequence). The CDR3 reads CASSIDQDGGSKANEKLFF. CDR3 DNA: TGTGCCAGTAGTATAGATCAAGACGGCGGGTCGAAGGCTAATGAAAAACTGTTTTTT.

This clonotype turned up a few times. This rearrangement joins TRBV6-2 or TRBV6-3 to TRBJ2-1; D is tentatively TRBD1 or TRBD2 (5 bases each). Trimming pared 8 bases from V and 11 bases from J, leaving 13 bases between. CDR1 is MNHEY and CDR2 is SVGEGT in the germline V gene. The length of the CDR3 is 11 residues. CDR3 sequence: CASERGGKQFF. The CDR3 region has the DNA TGTGCCAGCGAGAGGGGCGGAAAGCAGTTCTTC.

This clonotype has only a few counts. The CDR3 reads CSVEKTGQGTYEQYF. The CDR3 DNA sequence: TGCAGCGTTGAAAAAACCGGACAGGGAACCTACGAGCAGTACTTC. The chain links TRBV29-1 to TRBJ2-7; 8 bases map to TRBD1. The CDR3 loop spans 15 amino acids. With 2 bases clipped from V and 2 bases from J, the junction kept 8 bases outside the gene matches. CDR1 is SQVTM, CDR2 ANQGSEA, per germline.